Listed here are 10 T cell receptor beta chains from one sample, sequenced in a study of cytomegalovirus exposure and HLA in healthy donors. The PCR contained 60 Vbeta and 13 Jbeta primers. TCRdb keeps only in-frame clones here, not all; method: immunoSEQ multiplex PCR. The repertoire holds 95,000 to 150,000 clones, with 80% as singletons. Source material: PBMCs. The receptor set was obtained from a female donor in good health and CMV-seropositive.

The CDR3: CATSRGDTSGSSYEQYF. The CDR3 DNA sequence: TGTGCCACCAGCAGAGGTGACACTAGCGGTAGCTCCTACGAGCAGTACTTC. This rearrangement joins TRBV15 to TRBJ2-7; TRBD2 matches at 8 bases. Germline CDR1 is LNHNV and CDR2 is YYDKDF (reference sequence). The CDR3 loop spans 17 amino acids. The ends lost 1 base at V and 0 bases at J; junction bases unmatched: 8.

V usage is TRBV6-5 and J usage is TRBJ1-4; 7 bases align to TRBD1. The V gene's germline CDR1 is MNHEY and CDR2 SVGAGI. Trimming cost V 4 bases and J 7 bases; bases outside gene matches: 9. CDR3 length: 15 amino acids. CDR3 sequence: CASSFRTGLGEKLFF. The CDR3 DNA reads TGTGCCAGCAGTTTTCGGACAGGATTAGGTGAAAAACTGTTTTTT.

This chain links TRBV7-2 with TRBJ2-5; D might be TRBD1 (6 bases). With 1 base removed from V and 4 bases from J, the gap between germline ends came to 13 bases. The CDR3 has 15 amino acids. Germline CDR1 reads SGHTA; CDR2 reads FQGNSA. CDR3 amino acids: CASSLDMARGETQYF. CDR3 DNA sequence: TGTGCCAGCAGCTTAGATATGGCCAGGGGAGAGACCCAGTACTTC.

The genes are TRBV7-9 and TRBJ2-3, with 7 bases lining up with TRBD2. Trimming at V came to 7 bases and at J to 2 bases, leaving 15 bases not matched to a gene. The V gene's germline CDR1 is SEHNR and CDR2 FQNEAQ (reference sequence). The CDR3 runs 17 residues. The CDR3 spells CASTLQGSGVPTDTQYF. The CDR3 bases are TGTGCCAGCACCCTACAAGGAAGCGGGGTCCCCACAGATACGCAGTATTTT.

This clone appeared once. The chain employs TRBV9 and TRBJ2-2; D is uncertain. The CDR3 has 14 amino acids. CDR1 and CDR2 from the germline V gene are SGDLS and YYNGEE. Trimming removed 2 bases at V and 4 bases at J, with 9 bases between. The CDR3 DNA follows: TGTGCCAGCAGCGTGAGGTACACCACCGGGGAGCTGTTTTTT. Protein sequence: CASSVRYTTGELFF.

The chain uses TRBV28 and TRBJ1-2; D may be TRBD1 (6 bases). V was trimmed by 2 bases and J by 7 bases, leaving 8 bases between them. There are 12 residues in the CDR3. Germline values: CDR1 MDHEN, CDR2 SYDVKM. CDR3 in DNA: TGTGCCAGCAGTTTAGCCAGGGGTGGCTACACCTTC. Translated, it gives CASSLARGGYTF.

This chain connects TRBV19 to TRBJ2-3, with a possible D match to TRBD1 (6 bases). Germline V gives CDR1 LNHDA, CDR2 SQIVND (reference sequence). Trimming removed 6 bases from V and 3 bases from J, with 10 bases in between. CDR3 size: 13 residues. CDR3 sequence: CASRKGQTDTQYF. In DNA form, the CDR3 reads TGTGCCAGTAGGAAAGGACAGACAGATACGCAGTATTTT.

The chain has TRBV5-1 and TRBJ2-3; the D is unclear. The CDR3 totals 11 residues. Per the germline V gene, CDR1 is SGHRS and CDR2 is YFSETQ. V was pared by 2 bases and J by 6 bases, with 4 bases between. The CDR3 nucleotides read TGCGCCAGCAGCTTTGAGGATACGCAGTATTTT. Amino acid sequence: CASSFEDTQYF.

The V gene is TRBV9, the J gene TRBJ1-5; 8 positions match TRBD1. Germline CDR1 is SGDLS and CDR2 is YYNGEE. The CDR3 sequence is 14 residues long. V was pared by 3 bases and J by 6 bases, with 5 bases of the junction left unmatched. The DNA of the CDR3 is TGTGCCAGCAGCGAGACAGGGGTCAGTCAGCCCCAGCATTTT. This encodes CASSETGVSQPQHF.

The genes are TRBV4-1 and TRBJ2-1, with TRBD1 matching over 7 bases. J gave up 4 bases and V 0 bases, and 15 bases lay outside the gene matches. The CDR3 totals 19 residues. Germline V gene lookup returns CDR1 MGHRA and CDR2 YSYEKL. CDR3 protein: CASSQESPTGTALYNEQFF. The CDR3 DNA sequence: TGCGCCAGCAGCCAAGAGAGTCCCACCGGGACAGCCTTATACAATGAGCAGTTCTTC.